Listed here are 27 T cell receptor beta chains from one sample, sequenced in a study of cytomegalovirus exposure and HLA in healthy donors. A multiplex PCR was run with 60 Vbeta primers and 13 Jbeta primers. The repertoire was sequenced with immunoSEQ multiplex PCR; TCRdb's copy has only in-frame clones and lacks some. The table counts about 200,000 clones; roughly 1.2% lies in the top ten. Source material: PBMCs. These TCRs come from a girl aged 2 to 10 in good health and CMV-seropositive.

CDR3 region: CASRRAGTDTQYF. For the CDR3, the DNA is TGTGCCAGCAGAAGAGCGGGCACAGATACGCAGTATTTT. The chain recombines TRBV6-5 with TRBJ2-3; D is possibly TRBD2 (5 bases). This CDR3 contains 13 residues. Germline values: CDR1 MNHEY, CDR2 SVGAGI. V dropped 6 bases and J dropped 1 base, with 8 bases sitting between them.

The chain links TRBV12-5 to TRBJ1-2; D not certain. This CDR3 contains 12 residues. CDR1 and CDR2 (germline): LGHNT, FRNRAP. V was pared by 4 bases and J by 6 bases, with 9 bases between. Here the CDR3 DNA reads TGTGCTAGTGGTTATCCCGGGAATGGCTACACCTTC. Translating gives CASGYPGNGYTF.

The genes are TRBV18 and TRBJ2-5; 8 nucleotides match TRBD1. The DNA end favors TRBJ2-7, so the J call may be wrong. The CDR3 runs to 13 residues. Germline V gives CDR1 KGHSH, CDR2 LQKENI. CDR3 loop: CASSQKQGDEQYF. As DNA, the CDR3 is TGTGCCAGCTCACAAAAACAGGGGGACGAGCAGTACTTC.

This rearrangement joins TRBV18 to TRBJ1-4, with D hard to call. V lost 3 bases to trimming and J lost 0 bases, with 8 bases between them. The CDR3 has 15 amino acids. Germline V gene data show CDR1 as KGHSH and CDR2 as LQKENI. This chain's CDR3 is CASSPSVATNEKLFF. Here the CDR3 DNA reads TGTGCCAGCTCACCGTCGGTTGCAACTAATGAAAAACTGTTTTTT.

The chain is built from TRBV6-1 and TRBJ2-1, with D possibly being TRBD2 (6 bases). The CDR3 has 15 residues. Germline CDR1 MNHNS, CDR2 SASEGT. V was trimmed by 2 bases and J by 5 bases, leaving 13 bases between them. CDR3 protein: CASSEYGGVDNEQFF. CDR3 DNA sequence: TGTGCCAGCAGTGAATACGGGGGAGTGGACAATGAGCAGTTCTTC.

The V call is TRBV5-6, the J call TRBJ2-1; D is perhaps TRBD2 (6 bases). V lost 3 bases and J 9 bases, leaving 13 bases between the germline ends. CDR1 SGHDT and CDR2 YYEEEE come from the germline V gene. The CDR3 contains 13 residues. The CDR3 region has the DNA TGTGCCAGCAGCTCCTTTGGGGGAGGTGAGCAGTTCTTC. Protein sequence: CASSSFGGGEQFF.

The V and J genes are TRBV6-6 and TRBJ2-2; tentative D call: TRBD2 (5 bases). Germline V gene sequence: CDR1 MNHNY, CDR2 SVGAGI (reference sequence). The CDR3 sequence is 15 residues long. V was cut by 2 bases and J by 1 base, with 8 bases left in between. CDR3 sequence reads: CASSYVAGNTGELFF. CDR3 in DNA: TGTGCCAGCAGTTACGTCGCGGGGAACACCGGGGAGCTGTTTTTT.

CDR3 protein: CASPPGTRNNYGYTF. The CDR3 DNA reads as TGTGCCAGCCCGCCCGGGACAAGGAATAACTATGGCTACACCTTC. The chain has TRBV5-8 and TRBJ1-2; tentatively, D is TRBD1 (6 bases). Per the germline V gene, CDR1 is SGHTS and CDR2 is YDEGEE. The CDR3 contains 15 residues. The V end lost 7 bases, the J end lost 1 base, and 17 bases lay between the germline ends. Full variable domain (remainder filled in from reference TRBV5-8 and TRBJ1-2): EAGVTQSPTHLIKTRGQQATLRCSPISGHTSVYWYQQALGLGLQFLLWYDEGEERNRGNFPPRFSGRQFPNYSSELNVNALELEDSALYLCASPPGTRNNYGYTFGSGTRLTVV.

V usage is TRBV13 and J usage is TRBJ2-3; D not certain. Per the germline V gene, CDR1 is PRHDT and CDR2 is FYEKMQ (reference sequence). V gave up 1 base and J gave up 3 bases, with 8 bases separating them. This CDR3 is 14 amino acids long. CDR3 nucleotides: TGTGCCAGCAGCTTAGTGGCTCTGACAGATACGCAGTATTTT. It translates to CASSLVALTDTQYF.

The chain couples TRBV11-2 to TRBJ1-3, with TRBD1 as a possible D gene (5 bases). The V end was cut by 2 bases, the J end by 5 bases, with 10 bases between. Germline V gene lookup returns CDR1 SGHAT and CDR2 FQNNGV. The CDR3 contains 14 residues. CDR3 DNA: TGTGCCAGCAGCTTACCGACAGAGAGAAACACCATATATTTT. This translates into CASSLPTERNTIYF.

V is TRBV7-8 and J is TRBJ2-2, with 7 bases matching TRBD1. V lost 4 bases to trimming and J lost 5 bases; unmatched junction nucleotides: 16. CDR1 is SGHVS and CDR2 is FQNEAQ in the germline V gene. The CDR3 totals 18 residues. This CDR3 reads CASSYRTGPLSRTGELFF. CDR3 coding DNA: TGTGCCAGCAGCTACCGGACAGGCCCTCTATCTAGAACCGGGGAGCTGTTTTTT.

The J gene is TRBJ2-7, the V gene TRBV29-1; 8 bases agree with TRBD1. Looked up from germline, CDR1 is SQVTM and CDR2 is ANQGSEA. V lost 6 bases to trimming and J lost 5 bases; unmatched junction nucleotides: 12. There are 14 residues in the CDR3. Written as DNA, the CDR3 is TGCAGCGTGAAGACAGGGGCTCGCCTAAACGAGCAGTACTTC. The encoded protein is CSVKTGARLNEQYF.

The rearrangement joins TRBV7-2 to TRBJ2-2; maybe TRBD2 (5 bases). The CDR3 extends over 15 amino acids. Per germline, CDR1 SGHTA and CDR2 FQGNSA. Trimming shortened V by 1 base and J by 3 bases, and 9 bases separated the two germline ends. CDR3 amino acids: CASSLGWRDTGELFF. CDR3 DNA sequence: TGTGCCAGCAGCTTAGGATGGCGGGACACCGGGGAGCTGTTTTTT.

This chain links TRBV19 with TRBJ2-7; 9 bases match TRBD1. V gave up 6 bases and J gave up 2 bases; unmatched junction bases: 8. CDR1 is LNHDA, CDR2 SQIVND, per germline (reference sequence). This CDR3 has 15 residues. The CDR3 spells CASRDGTGSTYEQYF. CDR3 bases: TGTGCCAGTAGGGACGGGACAGGGTCAACCTACGAGCAGTACTTC.

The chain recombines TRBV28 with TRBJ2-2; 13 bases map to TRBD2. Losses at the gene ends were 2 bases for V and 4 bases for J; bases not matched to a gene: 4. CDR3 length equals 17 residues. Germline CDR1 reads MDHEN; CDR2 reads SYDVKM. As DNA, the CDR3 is TGTGCCAGCAGTTTACGCGGACTAGCGGGAGCCACCGGGGAGCTGTTTTTT. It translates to CASSLRGLAGATGELFF.

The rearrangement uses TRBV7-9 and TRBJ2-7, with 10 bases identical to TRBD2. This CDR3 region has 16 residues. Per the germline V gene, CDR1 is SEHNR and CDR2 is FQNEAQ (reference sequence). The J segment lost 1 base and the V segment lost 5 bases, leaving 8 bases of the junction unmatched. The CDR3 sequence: CASSVPGLAHSYEQYF. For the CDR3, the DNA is TGTGCCAGCAGCGTTCCGGGACTAGCGCATTCCTACGAGCAGTACTTC.

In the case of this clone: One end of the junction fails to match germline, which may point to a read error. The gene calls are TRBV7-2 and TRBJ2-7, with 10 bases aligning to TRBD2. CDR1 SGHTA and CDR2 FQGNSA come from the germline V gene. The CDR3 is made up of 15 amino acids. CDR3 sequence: CASSLAKGGAGGVDF. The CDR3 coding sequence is TGTGCCAGCAGCTTAGCCAAAGGGGGAGCGGGAGGGGTAGACTTC. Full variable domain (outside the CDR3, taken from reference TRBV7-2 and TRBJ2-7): GAGVSQSPSNKVTEKGKDVELRCDPISGHTALYWYRQSLGQGLEFLIYFQGNSAPDKSGLPSDRFSAERTGGSVSTLTIQRTQQEDSAVYLCASSLAKGGAGGVDFGPGTRLTVT.

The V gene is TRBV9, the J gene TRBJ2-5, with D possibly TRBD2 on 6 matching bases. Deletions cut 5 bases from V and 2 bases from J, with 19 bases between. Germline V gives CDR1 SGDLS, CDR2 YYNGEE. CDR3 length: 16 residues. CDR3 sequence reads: CASSPGLLRSQETQYF. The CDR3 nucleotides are TGTGCCAGCAGTCCGGGACTCCTCCGCTCTCAAGAGACCCAGTACTTC. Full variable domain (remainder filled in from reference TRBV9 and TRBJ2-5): DSGVTQTPKHLITATGQRVTLRCSPRSGDLSVYWYQQSLDQGLQFLIQYYNGEERAKGNILERFSAQQFPDLHSELNLSSLELGDSALYFCASSPGLLRSQETQYFGPGTRLLVL.

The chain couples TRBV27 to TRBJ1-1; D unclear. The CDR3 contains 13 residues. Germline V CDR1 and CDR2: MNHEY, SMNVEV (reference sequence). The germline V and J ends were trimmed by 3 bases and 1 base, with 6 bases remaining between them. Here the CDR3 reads CASSFGENTEAFF. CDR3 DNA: TGTGCCAGCAGTTTCGGAGAGAACACTGAAGCTTTCTTT.

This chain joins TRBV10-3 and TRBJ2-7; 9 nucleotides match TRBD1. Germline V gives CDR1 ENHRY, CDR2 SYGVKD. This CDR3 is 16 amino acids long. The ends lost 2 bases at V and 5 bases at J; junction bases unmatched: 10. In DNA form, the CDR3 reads TGTGCCATCAGTGAGAGAACGGGACAGGGAGGCAACGAGCAGTACTTC. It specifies CAISERTGQGGNEQYF.

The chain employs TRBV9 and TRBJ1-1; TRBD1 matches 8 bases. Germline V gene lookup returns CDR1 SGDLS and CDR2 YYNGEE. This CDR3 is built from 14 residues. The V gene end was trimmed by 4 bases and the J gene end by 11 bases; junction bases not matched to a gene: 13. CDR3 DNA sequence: TGTGCCAGCAGCCTGACCGGGACAGGACATCTCGCTTTCTTT. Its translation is CASSLTGTGHLAFF.

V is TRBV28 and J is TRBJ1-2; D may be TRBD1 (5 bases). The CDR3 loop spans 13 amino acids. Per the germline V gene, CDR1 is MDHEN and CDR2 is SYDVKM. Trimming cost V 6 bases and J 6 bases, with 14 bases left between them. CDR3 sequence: CASSSIRADGYTF. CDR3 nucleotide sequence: TGTGCCAGCAGCTCCATCAGGGCAGATGGCTACACCTTC.

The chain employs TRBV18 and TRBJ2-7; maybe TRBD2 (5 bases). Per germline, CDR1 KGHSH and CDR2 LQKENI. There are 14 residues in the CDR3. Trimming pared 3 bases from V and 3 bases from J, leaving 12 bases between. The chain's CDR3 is CASSPGRRDYEQYF. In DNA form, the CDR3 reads TGTGCCAGCTCACCGGGCAGACGGGACTACGAGCAGTACTTC.

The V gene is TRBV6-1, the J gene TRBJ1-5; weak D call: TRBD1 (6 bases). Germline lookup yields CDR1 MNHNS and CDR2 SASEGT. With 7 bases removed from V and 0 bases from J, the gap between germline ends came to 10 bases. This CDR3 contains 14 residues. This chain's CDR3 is CASIPDSSNQPQHF. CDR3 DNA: TGTGCCAGCATCCCGGACAGTAGCAATCAGCCCCAGCATTTT.

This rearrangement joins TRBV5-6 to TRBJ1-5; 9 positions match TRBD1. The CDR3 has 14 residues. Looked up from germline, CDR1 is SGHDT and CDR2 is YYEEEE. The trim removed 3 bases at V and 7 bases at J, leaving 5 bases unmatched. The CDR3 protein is CASSSRTGAQPQHF. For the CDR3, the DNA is TGTGCCAGCAGCTCCCGGACAGGGGCCCAGCCCCAGCATTTT.

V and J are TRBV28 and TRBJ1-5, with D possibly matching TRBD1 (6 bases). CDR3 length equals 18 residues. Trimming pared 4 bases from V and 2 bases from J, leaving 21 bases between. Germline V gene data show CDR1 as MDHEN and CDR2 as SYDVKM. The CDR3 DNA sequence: TGTGCCAGCAGTTACCACAAGGACAGTTTTGGGGGCAATCAGCCCCAGCATTTT. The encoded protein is CASSYHKDSFGGNQPQHF.

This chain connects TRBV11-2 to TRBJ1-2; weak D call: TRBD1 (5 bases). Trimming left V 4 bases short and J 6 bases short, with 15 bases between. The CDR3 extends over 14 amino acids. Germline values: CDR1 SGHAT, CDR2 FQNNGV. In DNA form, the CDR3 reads TGTGCCAGCAGCTCCGGGGGAGGGGATCATGGCTACACCTTC. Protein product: CASSSGGGDHGYTF.